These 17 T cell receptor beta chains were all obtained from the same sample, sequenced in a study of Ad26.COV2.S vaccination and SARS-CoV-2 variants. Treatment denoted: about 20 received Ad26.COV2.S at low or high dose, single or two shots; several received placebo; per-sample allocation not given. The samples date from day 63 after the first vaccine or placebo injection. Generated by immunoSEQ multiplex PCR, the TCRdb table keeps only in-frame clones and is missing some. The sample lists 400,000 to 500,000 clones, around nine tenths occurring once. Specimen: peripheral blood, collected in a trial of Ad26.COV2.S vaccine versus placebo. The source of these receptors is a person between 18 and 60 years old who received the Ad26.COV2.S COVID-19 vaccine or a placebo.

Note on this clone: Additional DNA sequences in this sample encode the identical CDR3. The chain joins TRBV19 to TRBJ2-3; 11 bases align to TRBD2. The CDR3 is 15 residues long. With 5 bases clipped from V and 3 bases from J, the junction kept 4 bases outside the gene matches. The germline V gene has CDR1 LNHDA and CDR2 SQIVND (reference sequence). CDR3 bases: TGTGCCAGTAGTCCCCTAGCGGGGGGAACAGATACGCAGTATTTT. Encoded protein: CASSPLAGGTDTQYF.

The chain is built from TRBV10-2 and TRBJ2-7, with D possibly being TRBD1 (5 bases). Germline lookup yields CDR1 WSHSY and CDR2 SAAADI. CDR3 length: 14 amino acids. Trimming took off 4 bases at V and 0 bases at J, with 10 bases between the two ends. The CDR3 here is CASSVIGASYEQYF. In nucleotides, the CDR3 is TGCGCCAGCAGTGTCATAGGGGCCTCCTACGAGCAGTACTTC.

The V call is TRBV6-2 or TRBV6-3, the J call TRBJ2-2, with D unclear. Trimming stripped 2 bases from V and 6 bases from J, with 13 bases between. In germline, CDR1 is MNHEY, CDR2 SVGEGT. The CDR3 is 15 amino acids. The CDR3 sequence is CASSYPGGRPGELFF. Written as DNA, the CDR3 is TGTGCCAGCAGTTACCCGGGCGGTCGTCCCGGGGAGCTGTTTTTT.

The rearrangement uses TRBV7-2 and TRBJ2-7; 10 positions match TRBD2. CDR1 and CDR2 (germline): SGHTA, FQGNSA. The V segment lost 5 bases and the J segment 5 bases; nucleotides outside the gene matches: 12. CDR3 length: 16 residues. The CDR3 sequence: CASSQRGGYLIDEQYF. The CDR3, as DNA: TGTGCCAGCAGCCAGCGGGGGGGTTATTTGATCGACGAGCAGTACTTC. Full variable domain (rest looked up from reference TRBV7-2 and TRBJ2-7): GAGVSQSPSNKVTEKGKDVELRCDPISGHTALYWYRQSLGQGLEFLIYFQGNSAPDKSGLPSDRFSAERTGGSVSTLTIQRTQQEDSAVYLCASSQRGGYLIDEQYFGPGTRLTVT.

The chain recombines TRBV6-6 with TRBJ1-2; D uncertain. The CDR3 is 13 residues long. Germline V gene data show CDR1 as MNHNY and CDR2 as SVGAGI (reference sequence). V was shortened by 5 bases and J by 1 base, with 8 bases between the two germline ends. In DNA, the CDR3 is TGTGCCAGCAGTCTACAGAGTAACTATGGCTACACCTTC. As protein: CASSLQSNYGYTF.

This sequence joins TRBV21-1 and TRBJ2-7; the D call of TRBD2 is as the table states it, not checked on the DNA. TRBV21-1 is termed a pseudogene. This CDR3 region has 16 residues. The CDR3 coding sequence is TGTGCCAGCAGCAAAGTACCCCCGGGAGGGGATTACGAGCAGTACTTC. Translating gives CASSKVPPGGDYEQYF.

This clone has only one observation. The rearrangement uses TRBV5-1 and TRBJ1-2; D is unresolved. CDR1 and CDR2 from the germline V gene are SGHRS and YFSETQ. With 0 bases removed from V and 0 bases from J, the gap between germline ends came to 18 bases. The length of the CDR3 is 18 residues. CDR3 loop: CASSLGMGVGEANYGYTF. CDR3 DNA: TGCGCCAGCAGCTTGGGAATGGGAGTCGGAGAAGCTAACTATGGCTACACCTTC.

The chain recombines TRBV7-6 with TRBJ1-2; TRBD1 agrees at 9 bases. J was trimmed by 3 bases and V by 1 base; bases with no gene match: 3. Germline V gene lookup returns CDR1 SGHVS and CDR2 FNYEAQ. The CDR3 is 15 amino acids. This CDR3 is CASSLEQGAYYGYTF. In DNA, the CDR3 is TGTGCCAGCAGCTTAGAACAGGGGGCGTACTATGGCTACACCTTC.

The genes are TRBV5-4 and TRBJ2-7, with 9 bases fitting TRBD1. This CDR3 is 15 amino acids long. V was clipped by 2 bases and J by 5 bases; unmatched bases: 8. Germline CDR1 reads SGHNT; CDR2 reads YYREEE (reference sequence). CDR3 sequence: CASSFPGTGLNEQYF. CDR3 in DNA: TGTGCCAGCAGCTTTCCCGGGACAGGGTTGAACGAGCAGTACTTC.

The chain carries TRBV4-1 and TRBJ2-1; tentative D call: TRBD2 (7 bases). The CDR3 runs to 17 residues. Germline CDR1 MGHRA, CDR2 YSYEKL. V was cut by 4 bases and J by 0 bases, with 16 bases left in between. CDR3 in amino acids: CASSPWGGRSSYNEQFF. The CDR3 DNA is TGCGCCAGCAGCCCCTGGGGGGGCCGGAGCTCCTACAATGAGCAGTTCTTC.

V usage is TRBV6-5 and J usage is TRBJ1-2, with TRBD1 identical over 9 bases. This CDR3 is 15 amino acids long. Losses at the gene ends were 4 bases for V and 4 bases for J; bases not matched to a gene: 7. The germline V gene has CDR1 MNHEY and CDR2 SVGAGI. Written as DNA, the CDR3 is TGTGCCAGCAGTTCCACCCGGACAGGGGCCTATGGCTACACCTTC. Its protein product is CASSSTRTGAYGYTF.

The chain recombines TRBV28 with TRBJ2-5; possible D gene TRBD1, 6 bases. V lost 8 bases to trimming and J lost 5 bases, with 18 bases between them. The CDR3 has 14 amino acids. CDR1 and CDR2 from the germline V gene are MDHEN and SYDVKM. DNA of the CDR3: TGTGCCAGCCAATACCTTACAGGGATGGAGACCCAGTACTTC. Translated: CASQYLTGMETQYF. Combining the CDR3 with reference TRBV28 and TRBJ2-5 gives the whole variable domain DVKVTQSSRYLVKRTGEKVFLECVQDMDHENMFWYRQDPGLGLRLIYFSYDVKMKEKGDIPEGYSVSREKKERFSLILESASTNQTSMYLCASQYLTGMETQYFGPGTRLLVL.

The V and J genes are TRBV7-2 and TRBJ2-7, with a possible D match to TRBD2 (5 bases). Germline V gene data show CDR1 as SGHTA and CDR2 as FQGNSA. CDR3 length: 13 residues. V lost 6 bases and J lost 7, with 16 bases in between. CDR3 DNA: TGTGCCAGCAGTACGTGGGCATCGGGAGAGCAGTACTTC. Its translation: CASSTWASGEQYF.

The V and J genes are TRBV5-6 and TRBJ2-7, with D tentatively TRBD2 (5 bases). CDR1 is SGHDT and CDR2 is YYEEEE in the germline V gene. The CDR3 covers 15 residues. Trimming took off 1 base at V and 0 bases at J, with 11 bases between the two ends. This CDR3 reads CASSLWMRVSYEQYF. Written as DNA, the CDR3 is TGTGCCAGCAGCTTGTGGATGCGGGTCTCCTACGAGCAGTACTTC.

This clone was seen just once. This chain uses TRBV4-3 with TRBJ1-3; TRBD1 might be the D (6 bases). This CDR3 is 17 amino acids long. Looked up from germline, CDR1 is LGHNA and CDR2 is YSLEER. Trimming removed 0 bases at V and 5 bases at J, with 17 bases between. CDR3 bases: TGCGCCAGCAGCCAAGAGTTTAAGGTGACAGGTAGAAACACCATATATTTT. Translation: CASSQEFKVTGRNTIYF.

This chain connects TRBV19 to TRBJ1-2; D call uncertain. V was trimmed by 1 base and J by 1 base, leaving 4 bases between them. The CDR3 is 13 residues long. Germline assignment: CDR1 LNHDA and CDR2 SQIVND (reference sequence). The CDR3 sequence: CASSIGFNYGYTF. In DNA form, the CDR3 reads TGTGCCAGTAGTATAGGATTTAACTATGGCTACACCTTC.

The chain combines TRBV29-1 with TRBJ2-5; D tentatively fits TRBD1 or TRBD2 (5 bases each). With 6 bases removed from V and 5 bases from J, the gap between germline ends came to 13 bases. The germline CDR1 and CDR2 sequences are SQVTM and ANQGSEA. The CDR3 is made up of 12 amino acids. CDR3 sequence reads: CSVQLEGETQYF. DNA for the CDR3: TGCAGCGTCCAACTTGAGGGGGAGACCCAGTACTTC.